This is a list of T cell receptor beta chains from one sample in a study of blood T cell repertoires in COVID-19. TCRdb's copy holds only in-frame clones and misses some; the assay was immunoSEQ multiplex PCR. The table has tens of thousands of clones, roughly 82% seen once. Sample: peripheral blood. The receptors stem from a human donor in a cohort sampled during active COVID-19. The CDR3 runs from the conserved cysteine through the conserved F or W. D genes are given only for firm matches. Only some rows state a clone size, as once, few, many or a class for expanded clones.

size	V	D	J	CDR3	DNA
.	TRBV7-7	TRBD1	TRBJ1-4	CASSLSSGQGEKLFF	TGTGCTAGCAGCCTCTCAAGTGGACAGGGAGAAAAACTGTTTTTT
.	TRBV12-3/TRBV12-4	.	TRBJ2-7	CASSFTWSYEQYF	TGTGCCAGCAGTTTTACTTGGTCCTACGAGCAGTACTTC
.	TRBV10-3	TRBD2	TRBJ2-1	CAISEAPERGEQFF	TGTGCCATCAGTGAGGCCCCGGAGCGGGGTGAGCAGTTCTTC
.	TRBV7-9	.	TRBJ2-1	CASSLTLINEQFF	TGTGCCAGCAGCTTAACTCTAATTAATGAGCAGTTCTTC
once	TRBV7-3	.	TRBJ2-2	CASSSQRQSPPNTGELFF	TGTGCCAGCAGCTCGCAACGACAGTCCCCTCCGAACACCGGGGAGCTGTTTTTT
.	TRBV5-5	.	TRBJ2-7	CASSAVDKVAYEQYF	TGTGCCAGCAGCGCGGTGGACAAAGTAGCCTACGAGCAGTACTTC
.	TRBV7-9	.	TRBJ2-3	CASSLASGGGLTDTQYF	TGTGCCAGCAGCTTAGCGTCTGGCGGGGGCTTGACAGATACGCAGTATTTT
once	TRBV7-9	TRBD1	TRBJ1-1	CASSPNPGTGEKSNTEAFF	TGTGCCAGCAGCCCTAATCCAGGGACAGGGGAAAAGTCGAACACTGAAGCTTTCTTT
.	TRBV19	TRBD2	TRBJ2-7	CASRGTSGTYEQYF	TGTGCCAGTAGGGGGACTAGCGGCACCTACGAGCAGTACTTC
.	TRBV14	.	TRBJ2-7	CASSQANYYEQYF	TGTGCCAGCAGCCAAGCGAACTACTACGAGCAGTACTTC
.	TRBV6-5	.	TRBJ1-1	CASRLEGGGNTEAFF	TGTGCCAGCAGATTAGAAGGCGGGGGCAACACTGAAGCTTTCTTT
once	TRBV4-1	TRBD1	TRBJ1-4	CASSRSQTGGATNEKLFF	TGCGCCAGCAGCCGGTCCCAGACAGGGGGGGCAACTAATGAAAAACTGTTTTTT